The rows below give T cell receptor beta chains drawn from one sample of a study of TIL therapy for anti-PD-1-resistant metastatic lung cancer. Only in-frame clones appear in the TCRdb table, and some are missing; sequencing was by immunoSEQ multiplex PCR. The repertoire holds tens of thousands of clones, around 69% seen once, with 6.6% in the top ten. The sample consisted of blood, taken at baseline. The receptors stem from a person aged 25-80 years with non-small cell lung cancer. The CDR3 runs from the conserved cysteine through the conserved F or W. Each record gives: clone size, D gene, V gene, CDR3 length, J gene, CDR3 DNA, CDR3 protein. D genes are given only for firm matches. Clone size is not always given. Where it is, it says once, few, many or a class for expanded clones.

size: NA; D: NA; V: TRBV7-6; length: 16; J: TRBJ1-6; DNA: TGTGCCAGCAGCCAGGACAGCCGGTTTCTACATTCACCCCTCCACTTT; CDR3: CASSQDSRFLHSPLHF
size: NA; D: NA; V: TRBV6-1; length: 13; J: TRBJ1-5; DNA: TGTGCCAGCAGTGACGGGGGGAATCAGCCCCAGCATTTT; CDR3: CASSDGGNQPQHF
size: NA; D: NA; V: TRBV11-3; length: 15; J: TRBJ2-7; DNA: TGTGCCAGCAGCTTAGATCCCGGAGCGGGTGACGAGCAGTACTTC; CDR3: CASSLDPGAGDEQYF
size: NA; D: TRBD2; V: TRBV7-9; length: 17; J: TRBJ2-2; DNA: TGTGCCAGCAGCCCGCCCCCGGGAGGACGGAACACCGGGGAGCTGTTTTTT; CDR3: CASSPPPGGRNTGELFF
size: few; D: NA; V: TRBV21-1; length: 16; J: TRBJ2-7; DNA: NA; CDR3: CASSKVGGGSELAQYF
size: NA; D: NA; V: TRBV7-9; length: 13; J: TRBJ1-2; DNA: TGTGCCAGCGGAAGCGGGCGGGAGGGTGGCTACACCTTC; CDR3: CASGSGREGGYTF
size: NA; D: TRBD2; V: TRBV19; length: 17; J: TRBJ2-7; DNA: TGTGCCAGTAGTCCCTACCCGTTTGGGACTAGAGGCTACGAGCAGTACTTC; CDR3: CASSPYPFGTRGYEQYF
size: once; D: TRBD2; V: TRBV7-2; length: 16; J: TRBJ2-3; DNA: TGTGCCAGCAGCGCGGGACTAGCGGGGGGGGCAGATACGCAGTATTTT; CDR3: CASSAGLAGGADTQYF
size: NA; D: TRBD2; V: TRBV15; length: 21; J: TRBJ2-1; DNA: TGTGCCACCAGCAGAGGAGTCAACTACCGTCTGAGCGGGGTCACCTACAATGAGCAGTTCTTC; CDR3: CATSRGVNYRLSGVTYNEQFF
size: NA; D: NA; V: TRBV11-2; length: 16; J: TRBJ2-2; DNA: TGTGCCAGCAGCTTAGTGTGGGACGGACGCACCGGGGAGCTGTTTTTT; CDR3: CASSLVWDGRTGELFF
size: NA; D: TRBD2; V: TRBV4-2; length: 16; J: TRBJ2-7; DNA: TGTGCCAGCAGCCAAGATGGTGCGGGACTAGCAAGCGAGCAGTACTTC; CDR3: CASSQDGAGLASEQYF
size: NA; D: NA; V: TRBV4-2; length: 14; J: TRBJ2-1; DNA: TGTGCCAGCAGCCAAGGGGGCCAAAGCGGTGAGCAGTTCTTC; CDR3: CASSQGGQSGEQFF
size: NA; D: NA; V: TRBV15; length: 14; J: TRBJ2-1; DNA: TGTGCCACCAGCAGAGAGGCTGTCTACAATGAGCAGTTCTTC; CDR3: CATSREAVYNEQFF
size: few; D: NA; V: TRBV5-6; length: 14; J: TRBJ2-7; DNA: TGTGCCAGCACCCGAGGGGGAAGCGCCTACGAGCAGTACTTC; CDR3: CASTRGGSAYEQYF
size: NA; D: NA; V: TRBV4-1; length: 15; J: TRBJ2-7; DNA: TGCGCCAGCAGCCAATTATTTTTCGAGGGCTACGAGCAGTACTTC; CDR3: CASSQLFFEGYEQYF
size: NA; D: NA; V: TRBV18; length: 14; J: TRBJ1-5; DNA: TGTGCCAGCTCACCACGGGGGGGAAATCAGCCCCAGCATTTT; CDR3: CASSPRGGNQPQHF
size: once; D: NA; V: TRBV4-1; length: 15; J: TRBJ2-5; DNA: TGCGCCAGCAGCCAAGTACAGTCTCTTTGGGAGACCCAGTACTTC; CDR3: CASSQVQSLWETQYF
size: NA; D: NA; V: TRBV5-6; length: 13; J: TRBJ1-5; DNA: TGTGCCAGCAGCTTTGGGGGGGATCAGCCCCAGCATTTT; CDR3: CASSFGGDQPQHF
size: NA; D: TRBD1; V: TRBV6-1; length: 14; J: TRBJ2-2; DNA: TGTGCCAGCAGTGGACAGGGGAACACCGGGGAGCTGTTTTTT; CDR3: CASSGQGNTGELFF
size: NA; D: TRBD2; V: TRBV6-5; length: 15; J: TRBJ2-5; DNA: TGTGCCAGCAGTTATAGAGCGGGAGGGCCTGAGACCCAGTACTTC; CDR3: CASSYRAGGPETQYF
size: NA; D: NA; V: TRBV5-1; length: 15; J: TRBJ2-2; DNA: TGCGCCAGCAGCTTGGGGGGCCCGGGCACCGGGGAGCTGTTTTTT; CDR3: CASSLGGPGTGELFF
size: NA; D: NA; V: TRBV27; length: 14; J: TRBJ2-3; DNA: TGTGCCAGCAGTCTCAGACATTTCACAGATACGCAGTATTTT; CDR3: CASSLRHFTDTQYF
size: few; D: NA; V: TRBV2; length: 14; J: TRBJ2-7; DNA: TGTGCCACCCAACGGGCATCCTACGATGGCGAGCAGTACTTC; CDR3: CATQRASYDGEQYF
size: NA; D: TRBD1; V: TRBV29-1; length: 14; J: TRBJ2-3; DNA: TGCAGCGTTGTACGCGACAGGGGGGCAGATACGCAGTATTTT; CDR3: CSVVRDRGADTQYF
size: NA; D: NA; V: TRBV30; length: 14; J: TRBJ2-2; DNA: TGTGCCTGGAGTAAGGGGGAGAACACCGGGGAGCTGTTTTTT; CDR3: CAWSKGENTGELFF
size: NA; D: NA; V: TRBV7-9; length: 12; J: TRBJ1-2; DNA: TGTGCCAGCAGCTTCCCGGGCTATGGCTACACCTTC; CDR3: CASSFPGYGYTF
size: NA; D: NA; V: TRBV5-1; length: 17; J: TRBJ2-3; DNA: TGCGCCAGCAGCCTCACACCACAGGCCCCGAGCACAGATACGCAGTATTTT; CDR3: CASSLTPQAPSTDTQYF
size: NA; D: NA; V: TRBV6-4; length: 16; J: TRBJ2-2; DNA: TGTGCCAGCAGTGACTCGGGGGGCCTTAACACCGGGGAGCTGTTTTTT; CDR3: CASSDSGGLNTGELFF
size: NA; D: TRBD1; V: TRBV5-1; length: 14; J: TRBJ1-1; DNA: TGCGCCAGCAGCGTGGGACAGGGTAACACTGAAGCTTTCTTT; CDR3: CASSVGQGNTEAFF
size: NA; D: NA; V: TRBV7-8; length: 11; J: TRBJ2-7; DNA: TGTGCCAGCAGCTTAGCGATTAATCAGTACTTC; CDR3: CASSLAINQYF
size: NA; D: NA; V: TRBV10-2; length: 15; J: TRBJ2-7; DNA: TGCGCCAGCAGTGAAAACTCGGAGAGCTCCTACGAGCAGTACTTC; CDR3: CASSENSESSYEQYF
size: NA; D: NA; V: TRBV19; length: 13; J: TRBJ1-1; DNA: TGTGCCAGTAGTAATATAGGGCAACATGAAGCTTTCTTT; CDR3: CASSNIGQHEAFF
size: NA; D: NA; V: TRBV10-1; length: 13; J: TRBJ2-1; DNA: TGCGCCAGCAGTGAGGCAGGGAACAATGAGCAGTTCTTC; CDR3: CASSEAGNNEQFF
size: few; D: NA; V: TRBV28; length: 11; J: TRBJ1-1; DNA: TGTGCCAGCAGTGAGAACACTGAAGCTTTCTTT; CDR3: CASSENTEAFF
size: NA; D: NA; V: TRBV4-1; length: 13; J: TRBJ1-5; DNA: TGCGCCAGCAGCCAGAGGATCAATCAGCCCCAGCATTTT; CDR3: CASSQRINQPQHF
size: NA; D: TRBD2; V: TRBV4-1; length: 15; J: TRBJ2-3; DNA: TGCGCCAGCAGCCAACTAGCGGGAGGGAATGATACGCAGTATTTT; CDR3: CASSQLAGGNDTQYF
size: NA; D: TRBD2; V: TRBV5-4; length: 15; J: TRBJ2-1; DNA: TGTGCCAGCAGTCCAGGACTAGCGGGCCTCAATGAGCAGTTCTTC; CDR3: CASSPGLAGLNEQFF
size: NA; D: TRBD1; V: TRBV10-2; length: 16; J: TRBJ2-2; DNA: TGCGCCAGCAGTGAGTCGCAGGGGGCAATCACCGGGGAGCTGTTTTTT; CDR3: CASSESQGAITGELFF
size: once; D: NA; V: TRBV5-1; length: 14; J: TRBJ1-1; DNA: TGCGCCAGCGGCTGGGGCCTGGGGGAAACTGAAGCTTTCTTT; CDR3: CASGWGLGETEAFF
size: NA; D: NA; V: TRBV7-6; length: 11; J: TRBJ2-5; DNA: TGTGCCAGTTCACCGGCCAAGACCCAGTACTTC; CDR3: CASSPAKTQYF
size: few; D: TRBD1; V: TRBV4-1; length: 15; J: TRBJ2-5; DNA: TGCGCCAGCAGCCCCGGACAGGGGGACCAAGAGACCCAGTACTTC; CDR3: CASSPGQGDQETQYF
size: NA; D: TRBD1; V: TRBV4-2; length: 15; J: TRBJ1-1; DNA: TGTGCCAGCAGCCAAGATGGGGTAGGGGGCTGGGGTGCTTTCTTT; CDR3: CASSQDGVGGWGAFF
size: NA; D: TRBD2; V: TRBV28; length: 16; J: TRBJ2-1; DNA: TGTGCCAGCAGTGGTCTAACGGGAGGCTCCTACAATGAGCAGTTCTTC; CDR3: CASSGLTGGSYNEQFF
size: NA; D: NA; V: TRBV6-1; length: 14; J: TRBJ1-6; DNA: TGTGCCAGCAGTGCTGGGCCTTATAATTCACCCCTCCACTTT; CDR3: CASSAGPYNSPLHF
size: NA; D: TRBD1; V: TRBV6-4; length: 14; J: TRBJ2-2; DNA: TGTGCCAGCAGCACCGGGACAGAGGGCGGGGAGCTGTTTTTT; CDR3: CASSTGTEGGELFF
size: NA; D: NA; V: TRBV6-5; length: 14; J: TRBJ2-2; DNA: TGTGCCAGCAGAACAGGGTATCGCACCGGGGAGCTGTTTTTT; CDR3: CASRTGYRTGELFF
size: NA; D: NA; V: TRBV7-9; length: 16; J: TRBJ2-1; DNA: TGTGCCAGCAGCTTACGTATCGGGGTTATCAACAATGAGCAGTTCTTC; CDR3: CASSLRIGVINNEQFF
size: NA; D: NA; V: TRBV30; length: 13; J: TRBJ1-1; DNA: TGTGCCTGGACCCCGCGGGGGCGGATTGAAGCTTTCTTT; CDR3: CAWTPRGRIEAFF